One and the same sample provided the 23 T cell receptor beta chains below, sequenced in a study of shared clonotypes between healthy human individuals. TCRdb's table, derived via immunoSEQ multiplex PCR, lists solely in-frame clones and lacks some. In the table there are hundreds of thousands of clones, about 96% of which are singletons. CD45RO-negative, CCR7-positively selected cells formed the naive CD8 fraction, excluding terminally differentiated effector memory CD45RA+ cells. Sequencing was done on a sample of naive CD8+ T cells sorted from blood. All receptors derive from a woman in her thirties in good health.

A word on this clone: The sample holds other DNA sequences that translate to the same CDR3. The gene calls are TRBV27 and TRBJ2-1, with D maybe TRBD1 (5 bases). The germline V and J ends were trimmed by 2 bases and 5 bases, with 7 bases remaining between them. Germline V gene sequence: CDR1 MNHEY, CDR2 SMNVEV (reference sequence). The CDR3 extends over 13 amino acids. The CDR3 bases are TGTGCCAGCAGTTTAGACAGAAACAATGAGCAGTTCTTC. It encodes CASSLDRNNEQFF.

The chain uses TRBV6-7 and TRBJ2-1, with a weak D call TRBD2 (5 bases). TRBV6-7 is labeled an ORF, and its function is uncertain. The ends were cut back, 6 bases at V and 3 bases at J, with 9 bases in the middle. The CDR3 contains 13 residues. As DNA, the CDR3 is TGTGCCAGCAGCCCAGCGGTCTACAATGAGCAGTTCTTC. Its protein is CASSPAVYNEQFF.

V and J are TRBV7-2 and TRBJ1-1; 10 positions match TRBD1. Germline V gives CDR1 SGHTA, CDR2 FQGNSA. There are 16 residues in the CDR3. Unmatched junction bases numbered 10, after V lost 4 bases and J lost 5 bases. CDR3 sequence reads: CASSWTGGNQGTEAFF. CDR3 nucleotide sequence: TGTGCCAGCAGCTGGACAGGGGGAAATCAGGGGACTGAAGCTTTCTTT.

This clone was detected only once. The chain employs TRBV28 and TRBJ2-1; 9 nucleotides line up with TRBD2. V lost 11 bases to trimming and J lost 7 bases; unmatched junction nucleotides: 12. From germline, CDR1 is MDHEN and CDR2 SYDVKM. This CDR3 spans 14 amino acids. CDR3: CAHDSGSGRNEQFF. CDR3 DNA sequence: TGTGCCCACGACTCCGGCAGCGGGAGGAATGAGCAGTTCTTC.

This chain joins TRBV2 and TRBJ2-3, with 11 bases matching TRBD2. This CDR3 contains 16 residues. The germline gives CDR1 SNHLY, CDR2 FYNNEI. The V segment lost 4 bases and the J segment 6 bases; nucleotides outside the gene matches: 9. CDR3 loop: CASSGRLAGGSDTQYF. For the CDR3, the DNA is TGTGCCAGCAGTGGGAGGCTAGCGGGAGGATCGGATACGCAGTATTTT. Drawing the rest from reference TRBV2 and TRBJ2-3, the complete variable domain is EPEVTQTPSHQVTQMGQEVILRCVPISNHLYFYWYRQILGQKVEFLVSFYNNEISEKSEIFDDQFSVERPDGSNFTLKIRSTKLEDSAMYFCASSGRLAGGSDTQYFGPGTRLTVL.

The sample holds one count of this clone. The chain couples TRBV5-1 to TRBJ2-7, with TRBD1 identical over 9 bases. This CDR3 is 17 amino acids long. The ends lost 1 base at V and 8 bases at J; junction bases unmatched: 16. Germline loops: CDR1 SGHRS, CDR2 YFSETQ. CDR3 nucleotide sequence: TGCGCCAGCAGCTTGTTCCTTGATGAGGTTACAGGGGGCAAGCAGTACTTC. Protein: CASSLFLDEVTGGKQYF.

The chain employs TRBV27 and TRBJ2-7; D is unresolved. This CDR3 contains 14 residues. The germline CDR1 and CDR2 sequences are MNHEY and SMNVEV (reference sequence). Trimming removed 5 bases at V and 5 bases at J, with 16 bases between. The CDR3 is CASSPHSGLNEQYF. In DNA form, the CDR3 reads TGTGCCAGCAGTCCCCACAGTGGCCTGAACGAGCAGTACTTC.

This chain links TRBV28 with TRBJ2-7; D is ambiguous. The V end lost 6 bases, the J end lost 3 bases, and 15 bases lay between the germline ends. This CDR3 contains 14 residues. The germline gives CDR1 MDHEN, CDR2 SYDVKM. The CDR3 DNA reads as TGTGCCAGCAGCCCACGACTGCTCCACTACGAGCAGTACTTC. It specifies CASSPRLLHYEQYF.

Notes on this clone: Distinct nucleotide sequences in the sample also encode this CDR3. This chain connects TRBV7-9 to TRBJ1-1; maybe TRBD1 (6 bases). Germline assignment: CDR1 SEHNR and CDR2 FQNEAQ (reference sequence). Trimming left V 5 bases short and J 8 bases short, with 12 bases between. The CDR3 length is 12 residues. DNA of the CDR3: TGTGCCAGCAGCCCGGGGGGCTTGGAAGCTTTCTTT. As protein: CASSPGGLEAFF.

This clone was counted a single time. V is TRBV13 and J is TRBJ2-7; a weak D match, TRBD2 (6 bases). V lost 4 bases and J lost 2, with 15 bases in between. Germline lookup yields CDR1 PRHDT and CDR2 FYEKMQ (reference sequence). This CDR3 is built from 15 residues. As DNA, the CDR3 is TGTGCCAGCAGCTCCGCCCTAGCGACCACCTACGAGCAGTACTTC. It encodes CASSSALATTYEQYF.

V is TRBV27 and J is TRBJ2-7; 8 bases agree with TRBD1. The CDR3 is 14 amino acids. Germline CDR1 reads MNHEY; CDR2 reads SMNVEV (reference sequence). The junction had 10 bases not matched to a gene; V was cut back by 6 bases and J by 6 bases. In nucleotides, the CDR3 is TGTGCCAGCAGGATGACAGGGGAGTCTCGCGAGCAGTACTTC. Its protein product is CASRMTGESREQYF.

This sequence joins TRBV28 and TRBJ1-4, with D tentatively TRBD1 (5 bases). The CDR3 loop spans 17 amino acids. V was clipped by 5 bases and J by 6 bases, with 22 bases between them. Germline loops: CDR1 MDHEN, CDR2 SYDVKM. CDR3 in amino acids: CASSPRRGNTGYEKLFF. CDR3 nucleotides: TGTGCCAGCAGTCCCCGGCGGGGGAATACTGGGTATGAAAAACTGTTTTTT.

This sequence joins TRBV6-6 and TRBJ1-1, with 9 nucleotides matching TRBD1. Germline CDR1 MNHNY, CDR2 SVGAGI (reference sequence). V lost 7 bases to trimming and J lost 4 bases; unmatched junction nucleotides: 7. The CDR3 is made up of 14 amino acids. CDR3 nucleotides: TGTGCCAGCACCCAGGGGACAGGGATCACTGAAGCTTTCTTT. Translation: CASTQGTGITEAFF.

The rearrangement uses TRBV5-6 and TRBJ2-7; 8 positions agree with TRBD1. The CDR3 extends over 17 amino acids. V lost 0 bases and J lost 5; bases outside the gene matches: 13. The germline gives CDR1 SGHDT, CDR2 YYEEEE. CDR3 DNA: TGTGCCAGCAGCTTGGTGGCCCAGACAGGGGAGTTCGACGAGCAGTACTTC. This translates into CASSLVAQTGEFDEQYF.

CDR3: CASSLVGPNYGYTF. DNA for the CDR3: TGTGCCAGCAGTTTGGTAGGGCCGAACTATGGCTACACCTTC. The rearrangement links TRBV27 to TRBJ1-2; D gene ambiguous. V dropped 3 bases and J dropped 2 bases, with 10 bases sitting between them. CDR3 size: 14 residues. Germline V gene sequence: CDR1 MNHEY, CDR2 SMNVEV (reference sequence).

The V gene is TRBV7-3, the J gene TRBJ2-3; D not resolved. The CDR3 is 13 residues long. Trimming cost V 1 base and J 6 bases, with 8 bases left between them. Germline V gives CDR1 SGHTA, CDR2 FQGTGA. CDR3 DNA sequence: TGTGCCAGCAGCTTAATAGAGTCCGATACGCAGTATTTT. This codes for CASSLIESDTQYF.

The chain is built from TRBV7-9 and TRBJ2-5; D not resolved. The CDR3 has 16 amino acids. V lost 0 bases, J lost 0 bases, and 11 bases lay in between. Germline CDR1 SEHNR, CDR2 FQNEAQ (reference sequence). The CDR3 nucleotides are TGTGCCAGCAGCTTAGCGAGCTCCGGCTACCAAGAGACCCAGTACTTC. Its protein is CASSLASSGYQETQYF.

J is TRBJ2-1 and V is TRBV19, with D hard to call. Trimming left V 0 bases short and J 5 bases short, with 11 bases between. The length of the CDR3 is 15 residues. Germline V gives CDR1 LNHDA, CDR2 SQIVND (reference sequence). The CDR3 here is CASSIDLPRNNEQFF. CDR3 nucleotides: TGTGCCAGTAGTATAGACCTTCCTAGAAACAATGAGCAGTTCTTC.

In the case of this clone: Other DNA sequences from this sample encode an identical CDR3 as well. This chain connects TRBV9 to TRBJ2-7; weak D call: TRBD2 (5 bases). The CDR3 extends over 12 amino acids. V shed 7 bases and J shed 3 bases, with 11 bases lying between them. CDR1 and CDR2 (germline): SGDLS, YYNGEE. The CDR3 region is CASSSSGYEQYF. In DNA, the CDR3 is TGTGCCAGCTCGTCCAGCGGCTACGAGCAGTACTTC.

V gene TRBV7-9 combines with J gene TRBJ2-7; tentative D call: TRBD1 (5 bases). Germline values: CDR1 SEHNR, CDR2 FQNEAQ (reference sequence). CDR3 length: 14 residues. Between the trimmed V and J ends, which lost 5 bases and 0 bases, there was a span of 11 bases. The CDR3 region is CASSPTVSSYEQYF. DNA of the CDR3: TGTGCCAGCAGCCCGACAGTAAGCTCCTACGAGCAGTACTTC.

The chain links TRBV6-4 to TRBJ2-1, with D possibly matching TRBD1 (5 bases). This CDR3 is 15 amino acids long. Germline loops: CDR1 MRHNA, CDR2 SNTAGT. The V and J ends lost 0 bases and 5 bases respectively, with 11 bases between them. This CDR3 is CASSDSAGLNNEQFF. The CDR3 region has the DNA TGTGCCAGCAGTGACTCCGCAGGGCTTAACAATGAGCAGTTCTTC.

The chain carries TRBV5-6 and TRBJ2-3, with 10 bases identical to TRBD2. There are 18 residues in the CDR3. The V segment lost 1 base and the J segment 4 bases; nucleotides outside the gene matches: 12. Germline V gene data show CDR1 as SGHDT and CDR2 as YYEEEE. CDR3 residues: CASSLWVLAGAESDTQYF. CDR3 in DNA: TGTGCCAGCAGCTTGTGGGTTCTAGCGGGAGCAGAATCAGATACGCAGTATTTT.

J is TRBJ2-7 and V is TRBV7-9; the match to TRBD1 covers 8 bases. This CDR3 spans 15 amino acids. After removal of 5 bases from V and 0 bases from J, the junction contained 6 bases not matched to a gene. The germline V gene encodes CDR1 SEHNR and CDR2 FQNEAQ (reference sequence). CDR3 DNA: TGTGCCAGCAGCAGGGGACAGGCTAGCTCCTACGAGCAGTACTTC. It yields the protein CASSRGQASSYEQYF.